This T cell receptor beta chain was sequenced during a study of cytomegalovirus exposure and HLA in healthy donors. It was with 60 Vbeta and 13 Jbeta primers that the PCR ran. TCRdb's copy holds only in-frame clones and misses some; the assay was immunoSEQ multiplex PCR. The sample yields over 85,000 clones, around four fifths seen once. Germline-derived CDR1 and CDR2 are SGHTA and FQGNSA. J was trimmed by 4 bases and V by 2 bases; bases with no gene match: 5. The CDR3 length is 16 residues. Unrecorded immune exposure was likely among donors, who were nominally healthy when sampled. This receptor was identified in a woman aged 55 to 70 in good health and CMV-seropositive. Specimen: PBMCs. The gene calls are TRBV7-2 and TRBJ2-1; 10 bases line up with TRBD2. The CDR3 sequence is CASSLYGTSEYNEQFF. CDR3 bases: TGTGCCAGCAGCTTATATGGGACTAGCGAGTACAATGAGCAGTTCTTC.